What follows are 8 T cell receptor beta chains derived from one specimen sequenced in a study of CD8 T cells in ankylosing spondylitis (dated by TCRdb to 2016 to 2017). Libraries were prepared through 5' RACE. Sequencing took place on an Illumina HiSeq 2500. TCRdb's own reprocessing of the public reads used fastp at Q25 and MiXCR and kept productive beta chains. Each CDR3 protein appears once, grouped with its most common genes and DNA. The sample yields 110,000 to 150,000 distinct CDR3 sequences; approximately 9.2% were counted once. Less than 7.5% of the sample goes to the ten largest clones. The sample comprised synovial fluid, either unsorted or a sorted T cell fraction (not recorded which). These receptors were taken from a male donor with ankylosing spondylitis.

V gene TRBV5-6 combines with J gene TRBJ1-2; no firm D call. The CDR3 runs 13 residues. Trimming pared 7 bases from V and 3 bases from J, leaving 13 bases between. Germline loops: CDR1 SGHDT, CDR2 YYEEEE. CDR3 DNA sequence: TGTGCCAGCGGCCCCGGGCGCCACTATGGCTACACCTTC. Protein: CASGPGRHYGYTF.

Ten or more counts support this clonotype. CDR3 region: CASSDQSSYEQYF. DNA of the CDR3: TGTGCCAGCAGCGATCAGAGCTCCTACGAGCAGTACTTC. The rearrangement links TRBV9 to TRBJ2-7; D remains unclear. Between the trimmed V and J ends, which lost 3 bases and 0 bases, there was a span of 7 bases. This CDR3 has 13 amino acids. In germline, CDR1 is SGDLS, CDR2 YYNGEE.

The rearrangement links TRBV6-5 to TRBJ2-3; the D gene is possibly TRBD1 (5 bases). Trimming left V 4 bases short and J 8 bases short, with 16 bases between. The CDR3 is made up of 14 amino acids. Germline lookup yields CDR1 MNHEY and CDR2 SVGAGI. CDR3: CASSFRGHRGTQYF. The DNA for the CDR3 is TGTGCCAGCAGTTTTAGGGGTCACAGAGGTACGCAGTATTTT.

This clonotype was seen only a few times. This CDR3 is CASSRTRTEGTEAFF. DNA for the CDR3: TGTGCCAGCAGCCGGACCAGGACAGAAGGCACTGAAGCTTTCTTT. J is TRBJ1-1 and V is TRBV4-2; a weak D match, TRBD1 (6 bases). The CDR3 runs to 15 residues. The germline V gene encodes CDR1 LGHNA and CDR2 YNFKEQ. V lost 4 bases and J lost 4, with 16 bases in between.

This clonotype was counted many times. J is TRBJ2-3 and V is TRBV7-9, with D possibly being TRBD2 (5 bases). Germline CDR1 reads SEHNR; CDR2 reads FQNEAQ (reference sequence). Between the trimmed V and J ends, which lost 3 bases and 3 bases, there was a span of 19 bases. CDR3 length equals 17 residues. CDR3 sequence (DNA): TGTGCCAGCAGCTTCCGGGGTCAATTTAGGGAGACAGATACGCAGTATTTT. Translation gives CASSFRGQFRETDTQYF.

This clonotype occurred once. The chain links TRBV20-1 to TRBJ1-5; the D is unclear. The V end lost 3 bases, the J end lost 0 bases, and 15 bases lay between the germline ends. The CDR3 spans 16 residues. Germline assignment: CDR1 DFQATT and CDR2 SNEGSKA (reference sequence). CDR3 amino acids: CSASPAGLYSNQPQHF. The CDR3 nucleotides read TGCAGTGCTAGCCCTGCAGGCCTATATAGCAATCAGCCCCAGCATTTT.

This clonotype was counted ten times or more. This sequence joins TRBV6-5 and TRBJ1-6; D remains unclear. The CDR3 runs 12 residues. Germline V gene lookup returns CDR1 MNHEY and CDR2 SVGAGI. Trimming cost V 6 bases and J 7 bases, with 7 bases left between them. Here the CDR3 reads CASSRKNSPLHF. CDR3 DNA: TGTGCCAGCAGCCGAAAGAATTCACCCCTCCACTTT.

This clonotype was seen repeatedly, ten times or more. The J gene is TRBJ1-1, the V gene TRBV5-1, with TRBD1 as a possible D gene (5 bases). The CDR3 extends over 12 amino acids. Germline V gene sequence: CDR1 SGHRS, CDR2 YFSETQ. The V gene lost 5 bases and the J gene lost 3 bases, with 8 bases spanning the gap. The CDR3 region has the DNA TGCGCCAGCAGGAGGGGCGACACTGAAGCTTTCTTT. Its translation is CASRRGDTEAFF.